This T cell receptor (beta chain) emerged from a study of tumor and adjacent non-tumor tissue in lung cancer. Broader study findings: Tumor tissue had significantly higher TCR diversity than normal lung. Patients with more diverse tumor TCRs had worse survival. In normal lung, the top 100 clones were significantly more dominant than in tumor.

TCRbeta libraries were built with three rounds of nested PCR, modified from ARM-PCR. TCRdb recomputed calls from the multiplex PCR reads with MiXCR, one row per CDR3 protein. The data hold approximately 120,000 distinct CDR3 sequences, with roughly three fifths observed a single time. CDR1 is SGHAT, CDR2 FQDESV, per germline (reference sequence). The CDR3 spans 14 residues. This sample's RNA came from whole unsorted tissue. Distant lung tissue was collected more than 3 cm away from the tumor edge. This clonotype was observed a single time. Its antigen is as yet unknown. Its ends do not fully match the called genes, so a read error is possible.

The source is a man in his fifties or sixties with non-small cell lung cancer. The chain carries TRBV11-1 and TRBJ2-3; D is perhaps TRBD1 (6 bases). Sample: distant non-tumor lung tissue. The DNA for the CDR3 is TGTGTCAGCAGCACTCAACAGGGCTCAGGTACGCAGTATTTT. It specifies CVSSTQQGSGTQYF.